The 29 T cell receptor beta chains listed next were all sequenced from one sample in a study of vaccination effects on CD4 cells after COVID-19. Before sequencing took place, the ViraFEST assay used viral peptide pools to expand antigen-specific CD4+ T cells. When more than 9 days of culture had elapsed, CD4+ T cells were isolated. A positive SARS-CoV-2 PCR test fell between March and December 2020. Their target antigens are unknown. Here immunoSEQ multiplex PCR was the method, and the copy in TCRdb shows in-frame clones only, minus some. The repertoire holds under 55,000 clones, with 75% as singletons. The sample in question was CD4+ T cells from PBMCs cultured with a peptide pool, obtained before COVID-19 vaccination. The receptors stem from a human donor who had a prior SARS-CoV-2 infection.

This rearrangement joins TRBV28 to TRBJ2-1, with D uncertain. The CDR3 is 15 residues long. Trimming pared 6 bases from V and 2 bases from J, leaving 14 bases between. Germline loops: CDR1 MDHEN, CDR2 SYDVKM. DNA of the CDR3: TGTGCCAGCAGCCAAGGTCTTTTTACCTACAATGAGCAGTTCTTC. Translation: CASSQGLFTYNEQFF.

This chain uses TRBV4-2 with TRBJ2-3, with TRBD2 identical over 10 bases. The CDR3 sequence is 16 residues long. Trimming took 1 base from V and 4 from J; bases not matched to a gene: 5. CDR1 is LGHNA, CDR2 YNFKEQ, per germline. CDR3 nucleotide sequence: TGTGCCAGCAGCCAAGGAGGACTAGCGGCTTCAGATACGCAGTATTTT. As protein: CASSQGGLAASDTQYF.

This rearrangement joins TRBV3-1 (or the pseudogene TRBV3-2) to TRBJ2-1; 7 nucleotides agree with TRBD2. CDR1 is LGHDT and CDR2 is YNNKEL in the germline V gene (reference sequence). This CDR3 comprises 18 residues. The ends lost 3 bases at V and 3 bases at J; junction bases unmatched: 14. CDR3 protein: CASSQGLLAVGNYNEQFF. For the CDR3, the DNA is TGTGCCAGCAGCCAGGGACTCCTAGCGGTGGGGAACTACAATGAGCAGTTCTTC.

This clone has only a few counts. The chain couples TRBV5-1 to TRBJ1-2; the D gene is possibly TRBD1 (5 bases). Germline CDR1 and CDR2: SGHRS and YFSETQ. V gave up 0 bases and J gave up 6 bases, with 21 bases separating them. This CDR3 spans 17 amino acids. Written as DNA, the CDR3 is TGCGCCAGCAGCTTGGGAGGGACGACGGGAGCACACAATGGCTACACCTTC. Its translation is CASSLGGTTGAHNGYTF.

The CDR3 region has the DNA TGCGCCAGCAATACAGGGGGCGGTTGGAATGAAAAACTGTTTTTT. Its protein is CASNTGGGWNEKLFF. The gene calls are TRBV5-1 and TRBJ1-4, with 9 bases matching TRBD1. With V trimmed by 6 bases and J by 5 bases, 8 bases remained unmatched. Per germline, CDR1 SGHRS and CDR2 YFSETQ. The CDR3 loop spans 15 amino acids.

This chain uses TRBV7-9 with TRBJ1-2; the D gene is possibly TRBD1 (6 bases). CDR1 is SEHNR, CDR2 FQNEAQ, per germline (reference sequence). The CDR3 extends over 13 amino acids. V lost 5 bases to trimming and J lost 7 bases, with 14 bases between them. CDR3 coding DNA: TGTGCCAGCAGCCAAGGCGGGGGCTTTGGCTACACCTTC. Amino acids: CASSQGGGFGYTF. Based on the CDR3 plus reference TRBV7-9 and TRBJ1-2, the full variable domain is DTGVSQNPRHKITKRGQNVTFRCDPISEHNRLYWYRQTLGQGPEFLTYFQNEAQLEKSRLLSDRFSAERPKGSFSTLEIQRTEQGDSAMYLCASSQGGGFGYTFGSGTRLTVV.

The V and J genes are TRBV11-2 and TRBJ2-3; D may be TRBD1 (5 bases). This CDR3 has 14 amino acids. Germline V CDR1 and CDR2: SGHAT, FQNNGV. V shed 7 bases and J shed 2 bases, with 13 bases lying between them. This chain's CDR3 is CASNLDTNTDTQYF. The CDR3 DNA reads as TGTGCCAGCAACCTGGACACCAACACAGATACGCAGTATTTT.

This clone turned up a few times. The rearrangement links TRBV7-9 to TRBJ2-3; D remains unclear. Germline V CDR1 and CDR2: SEHNR, FQNEAQ (reference sequence). This CDR3 is 16 amino acids long. Trimming took 5 bases from V and 0 from J, leaving 15 bases between them. For the CDR3, the DNA is TGTGCCAGCAGCCATGCGATCCTAACTAGCACAGATACGCAGTATTTT. This encodes CASSHAILTSTDTQYF.

J is TRBJ2-4 and V is TRBV5-5; D is undetermined. Trimming shortened V by 1 base and J by 5 bases, and 13 bases separated the two germline ends. Germline assignment: CDR1 SGHKS and CDR2 YYEKEE (reference sequence). The CDR3 extends over 15 amino acids. CDR3 sequence reads: CASSLQKNTENIQYF. DNA of the CDR3: TGTGCCAGCAGCTTGCAAAAGAATACCGAAAACATTCAGTACTTC.

This clone was detected only a few times. The rearrangement joins TRBV6-2 or TRBV6-3 to TRBJ2-1; D not resolved. The CDR3 extends over 16 amino acids. Germline CDR1 reads MNHEY; CDR2 reads SVGEGT. V gave up 2 bases and J gave up 8 bases, with 19 bases separating them. CDR3 in amino acids: CASSYLLRTLGHEQFF. For the CDR3, the DNA is TGTGCCAGCAGTTACCTACTACGGACCCTTGGGCATGAGCAGTTCTTC.

This CDR3 reads CASSVGNQPQHF. CDR3 nucleotide sequence: TGTGCCAGCAGCGTAGGCAATCAGCCCCAGCATTTT. The rearrangement joins TRBV9 to TRBJ1-5; D uncertain. The CDR3 covers 12 residues. Trimming cost V 0 bases and J 2 bases, with 0 bases left between them. Germline V gene lookup returns CDR1 SGDLS and CDR2 YYNGEE.

In this sample, this clone turned up a few times. The chain is built from TRBV4-1 and TRBJ1-6, with a tentative D call TRBD1 (6 bases). CDR1 and CDR2 from the germline V gene are MGHRA and YSYEKL. The CDR3 extends over 16 amino acids. V lost 1 base, J lost 7 bases, and 14 bases lay in between. The CDR3 DNA is TGCGCCAGCAGCCAAGGTCAGGGGTCATGGAATTCACCCCTCCACTTT. This gives the protein CASSQGQGSWNSPLHF.

The chain is built from TRBV4-3 and TRBJ2-5; 7 bases line up with TRBD2. The germline CDR1 and CDR2 sequences are LGHNA and YSLEER. V shed 0 bases, J shed 3 bases, and the junction held 7 bases outside the gene matches. The CDR3 is 16 residues long. The CDR3 sequence is CASSQEPPSGEETQYF. CDR3 DNA sequence: TGCGCCAGCAGCCAAGAACCTCCTAGCGGAGAAGAGACCCAGTACTTC.

This clone was detected once. J is TRBJ2-7 and V is TRBV20-1, with TRBD2 matching over 9 bases. The CDR3 is 15 residues long. Germline loops: CDR1 DFQATT, CDR2 SNEGSKA (reference sequence). Trimming removed 3 bases from V and 7 bases from J; junction bases left unmatched: 13. This CDR3 reads CSASRLTAGGGEQYF. CDR3 DNA sequence: TGCAGTGCTAGTCGCCTAACAGCGGGAGGAGGGGAGCAGTACTTC.

This clone was seen once. V gene TRBV7-9 combines with J gene TRBJ1-5, with D possibly TRBD1 on 6 matching bases. The CDR3 has 14 residues. V was shortened by 1 base and J by 3 bases, with 7 bases between the two germline ends. CDR1 and CDR2 (germline): SEHNR, FQNEAQ (reference sequence). The CDR3 coding sequence is TGTGCCAGCAGCTTAGGGACAGACAATCAGCCCCAGCATTTT. This gives the protein CASSLGTDNQPQHF.

A single count supports this clone. J is TRBJ2-2 and V is TRBV2; 9 nucleotides line up with TRBD2. Trimming removed 4 bases from V and 5 bases from J; junction bases left unmatched: 5. The CDR3 has 15 residues. Germline assignment: CDR1 SNHLY and CDR2 FYNNEI. CDR3 residues: CASSGLAGHTGELFF. The CDR3, as DNA: TGTGCCAGCAGTGGGCTAGCGGGACATACCGGGGAGCTGTTTTTT. The full variable domain, its missing parts supplied by reference TRBV2 and TRBJ2-2, is EPEVTQTPSHQVTQMGQEVILRCVPISNHLYFYWYRQILGQKVEFLVSFYNNEISEKSEIFDDQFSVERPDGSNFTLKIRSTKLEDSAMYFCASSGLAGHTGELFFGEGSRLTVL.

The V and J genes are TRBV5-4 and TRBJ2-7; TRBD2 matches 14 bases. V was pared by 4 bases and J by 4 bases, with 13 bases of the junction left unmatched. The CDR3 has 18 amino acids. Germline V CDR1 and CDR2: SGHNT, YYREEE (reference sequence). The CDR3 DNA reads as TGTGCCAGCAGCCAAGGACTAGCGGGAGGAAGGACCTCTTACGAGCAGTACTTC. It is translated as CASSQGLAGGRTSYEQYF.

The chain joins TRBV2 to TRBJ1-4, with D unresolved. The V end was cut by 6 bases, the J end by 5 bases, with 13 bases between. Germline V gene sequence: CDR1 SNHLY, CDR2 FYNNEI. This CDR3 has 14 residues. The DNA of the CDR3 is TGTGCCAGCAGAGACCGGGTTTCCAATGAAAAACTGTTTTTT. It translates to CASRDRVSNEKLFF.

This sequence joins TRBV4-1 and TRBJ2-2, with TRBD1 matching 7 bases. The CDR3 is 16 residues long. V shed 3 bases and J 0 bases; nucleotides not matched to a gene: 4. CDR1 and CDR2 (germline): MGHRA, YSYEKL. This CDR3 reads CASSHYTGANTGELFF. The CDR3, as DNA: TGCGCCAGCAGCCACTATACAGGGGCGAACACCGGGGAGCTGTTTTTT.

The J gene is TRBJ2-7, the V gene TRBV5-5; D is ambiguous. CDR3 length equals 14 residues. The V end was cut by 0 bases, the J end by 3 bases, with 10 bases between. Germline CDR1 reads SGHKS; CDR2 reads YYEKEE (reference sequence). The CDR3 DNA is TGTGCCAGCAGCTTGGGGCCAACCAACTACGAGCAGTACTTC. Encoded protein: CASSLGPTNYEQYF.

The CDR3 DNA sequence: TGTGCCAGCAGTATCCTGACCGAGCAGTTCTTC. Translation gives CASSILTEQFF. This chain connects TRBV28 to TRBJ2-1; D call uncertain. The CDR3 is made up of 11 amino acids. Germline V lookup: CDR1 MDHEN, CDR2 SYDVKM. V dropped 5 bases and J dropped 10 bases, with 9 bases sitting between them.

CDR3 bases: TGCGCCAGCAGCAATGGGCAGGGTGGATCACCCCTCCACTTT. This codes for CASSNGQGGSPLHF. This chain links TRBV5-1 with TRBJ1-6, with a weak D call TRBD1 (5 bases). The germline CDR1 and CDR2 sequences are SGHRS and YFSETQ. This CDR3 has 14 amino acids. With 4 bases removed from V and 10 bases from J, the gap between germline ends came to 15 bases. Using reference TRBV5-1 and TRBJ1-6 for the parts outside the CDR3, the full variable domain is KAGVTQTPRYLIKTRGQQVTLSCSPISGHRSVSWYQQTPGQGLQFLFEYFSETQRNKGNFPGRFSGRQFSNSRSEMNVSTLELGDSALYLCASSNGQGGSPLHFGNGTRLTVT.

The chain employs TRBV7-2 and TRBJ2-1, with TRBD2 matching 14 bases. V dropped 2 bases and J dropped 12; count of bases not matched to a gene: 12. Germline lookup yields CDR1 SGHTA and CDR2 FQGNSA. CDR3 size: 17 residues. The CDR3 is CASSLMFGLAGGLVQFF. The CDR3 DNA is TGTGCCAGCAGCTTAATGTTCGGACTAGCGGGGGGATTGGTGCAGTTCTTC.

The gene calls are TRBV6-1 and TRBJ2-5; 8 positions agree with TRBD2. This CDR3 spans 17 amino acids. Germline-derived CDR1 and CDR2 are MNHNS and SASEGT. V lost 2 bases to trimming and J lost 2 bases; unmatched junction nucleotides: 10. CDR3 nucleotide sequence: TGTGCCAGCAGTGAATTCGGGTCTAGCGGGCCTCAAGAGACCCAGTACTTC. This sequence encodes CASSEFGSSGPQETQYF.

The V call is TRBV19, the J call TRBJ2-3; D may be TRBD1 or TRBD2 (5 bases each). This CDR3 is built from 12 residues. The germline V and J ends were trimmed by 1 base and 7 bases, with 6 bases remaining between them. Germline CDR1 LNHDA, CDR2 SQIVND (reference sequence). The chain's CDR3 is CASSIGGNTQYF. The DNA for the CDR3 is TGTGCCAGTAGTATAGGGGGGAATACGCAGTATTTT.

The chain combines TRBV21-1 with TRBJ2-7. TRBV21-1 is tagged as a pseudogene. The CDR3 runs 11 residues. CDR3 nucleotide sequence: TGTGCCAGCAGCACCCCCCACGAGCAGTACTTC. This sequence encodes CASSTPHEQYF.

This chain connects TRBV2 to TRBJ2-7; no clear D. The CDR3 is 14 amino acids. Germline V gene lookup returns CDR1 SNHLY and CDR2 FYNNEI. The V gene lost 7 bases and the J gene lost 0 bases, with 13 bases spanning the gap. The CDR3 DNA sequence: TGTGCCAGCATCACCAGGACGAGCTCCTACGAGCAGTACTTC. It specifies CASITRTSSYEQYF.

This chain uses TRBV5-5 with TRBJ2-5; D may correspond to TRBD1 or TRBD2 (5 bases each). V lost 6 bases to trimming and J lost 1 base, with 10 bases between them. The CDR3 loop spans 13 amino acids. Germline V gene lookup returns CDR1 SGHKS and CDR2 YYEKEE (reference sequence). The DNA of the CDR3 is TGTGCCAGCAACTTCGGGGCCCAAGAGACCCAGTACTTC. Translating gives CASNFGAQETQYF.

The count of this clone is one. The chain links TRBV14 to TRBJ2-1; D uncertain. The CDR3 runs to 14 residues. The V end lost 3 bases, the J end lost 0 bases, and 6 bases lay between the germline ends. The germline V gene has CDR1 SGHDN and CDR2 FVKESK. DNA for the CDR3: TGTGCCAGCAGCCAGCAGGCCTCCTACAATGAGCAGTTCTTC. Its protein product is CASSQQASYNEQFF.